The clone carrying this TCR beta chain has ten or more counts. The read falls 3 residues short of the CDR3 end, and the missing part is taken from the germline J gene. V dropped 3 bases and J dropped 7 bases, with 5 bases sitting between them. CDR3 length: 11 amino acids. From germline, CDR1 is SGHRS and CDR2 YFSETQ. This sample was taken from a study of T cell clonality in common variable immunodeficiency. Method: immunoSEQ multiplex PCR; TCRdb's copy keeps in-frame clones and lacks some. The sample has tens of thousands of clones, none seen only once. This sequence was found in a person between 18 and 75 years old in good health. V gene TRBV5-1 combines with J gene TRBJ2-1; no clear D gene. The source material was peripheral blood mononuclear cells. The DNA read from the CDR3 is TGCGCCAGCAGCTCAATGAATGAG. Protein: CASSSMNE. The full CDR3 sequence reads CASSSMNEQFF.